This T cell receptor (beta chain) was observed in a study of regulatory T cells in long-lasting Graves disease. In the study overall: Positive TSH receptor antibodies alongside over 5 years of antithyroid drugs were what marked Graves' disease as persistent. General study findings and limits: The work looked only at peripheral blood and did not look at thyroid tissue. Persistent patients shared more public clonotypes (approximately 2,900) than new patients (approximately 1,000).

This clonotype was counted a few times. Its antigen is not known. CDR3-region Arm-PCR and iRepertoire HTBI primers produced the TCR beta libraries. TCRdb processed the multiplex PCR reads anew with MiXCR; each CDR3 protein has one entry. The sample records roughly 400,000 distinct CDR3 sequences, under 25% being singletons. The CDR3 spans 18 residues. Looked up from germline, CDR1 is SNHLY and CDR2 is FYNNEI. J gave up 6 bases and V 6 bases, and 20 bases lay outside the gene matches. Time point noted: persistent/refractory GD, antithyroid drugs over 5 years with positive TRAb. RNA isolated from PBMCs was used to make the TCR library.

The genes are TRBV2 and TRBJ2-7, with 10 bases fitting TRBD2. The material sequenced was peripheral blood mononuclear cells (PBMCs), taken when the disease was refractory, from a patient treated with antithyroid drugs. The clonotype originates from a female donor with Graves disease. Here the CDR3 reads CASSQEGKREGPTGEQYF. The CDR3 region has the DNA TGTGCCAGCAGCCAAGAAGGAAAGCGGGAGGGCCCCACTGGCGAGCAGTACTTC.